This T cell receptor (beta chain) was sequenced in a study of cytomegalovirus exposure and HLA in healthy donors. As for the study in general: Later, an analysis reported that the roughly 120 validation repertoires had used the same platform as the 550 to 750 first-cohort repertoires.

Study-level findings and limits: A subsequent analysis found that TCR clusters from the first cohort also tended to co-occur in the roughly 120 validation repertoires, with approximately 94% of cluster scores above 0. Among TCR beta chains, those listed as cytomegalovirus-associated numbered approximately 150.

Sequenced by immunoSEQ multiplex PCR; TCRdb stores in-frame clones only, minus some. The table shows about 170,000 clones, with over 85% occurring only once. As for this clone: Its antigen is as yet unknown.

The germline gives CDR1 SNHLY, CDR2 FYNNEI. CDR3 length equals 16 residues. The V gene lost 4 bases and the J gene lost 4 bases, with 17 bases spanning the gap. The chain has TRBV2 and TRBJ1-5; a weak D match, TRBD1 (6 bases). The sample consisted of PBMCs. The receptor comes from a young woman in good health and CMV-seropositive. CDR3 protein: CASSVLGQPSNQPQHF. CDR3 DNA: TGTGCCAGCAGTGTTCTCGGACAGCCTAGTAATCAGCCCCAGCATTTT.